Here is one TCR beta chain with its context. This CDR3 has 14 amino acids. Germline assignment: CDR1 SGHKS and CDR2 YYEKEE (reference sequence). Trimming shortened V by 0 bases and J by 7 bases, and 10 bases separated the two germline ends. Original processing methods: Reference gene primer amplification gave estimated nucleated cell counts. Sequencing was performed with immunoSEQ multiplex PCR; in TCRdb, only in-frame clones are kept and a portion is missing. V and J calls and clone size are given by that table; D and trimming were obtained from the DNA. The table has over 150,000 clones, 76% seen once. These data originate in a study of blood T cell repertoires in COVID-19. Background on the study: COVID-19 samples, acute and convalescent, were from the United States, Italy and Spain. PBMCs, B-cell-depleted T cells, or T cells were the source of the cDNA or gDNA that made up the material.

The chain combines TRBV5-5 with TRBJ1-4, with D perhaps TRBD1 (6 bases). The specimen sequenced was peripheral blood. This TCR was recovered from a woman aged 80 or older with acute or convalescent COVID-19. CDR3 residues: CASSLGGQFEKLFF. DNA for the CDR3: TGTGCCAGCAGCTTGGGAGGACAGTTTGAAAAACTGTTTTTT.